These 25 T cell receptor beta chains came from one sample sequenced in a study of OX40 agonist ivuxolimab in advanced cancers. Data came from immunoSEQ multiplex PCR; TCRdb stores just in-frame clones and leaves some out. The sample consists of 60,000 to 75,000 clones, approximately 81% of them appearing once. Sequences were derived from CD4+ or CD8+ T cells sorted from blood, sampled in a trial of the OX40 agonist ivuxolimab. Receptors were obtained from an adult with an advanced solid tumor such as melanoma, head and neck, liver or kidney cancer.

The V and J genes are TRBV11-1 and TRBJ1-1, with TRBD1 matching over 7 bases. This CDR3 has 14 residues. With V trimmed by 5 bases and J by 3 bases, 6 bases remained unmatched. Germline lookup yields CDR1 SGHAT and CDR2 FQDESV (reference sequence). DNA of the CDR3: TGTGCCAGCAGCAGCCCGGGACAGCACACTGAAGCTTTCTTT. Translation gives CASSSPGQHTEAFF.

The rearrangement links TRBV5-1 to TRBJ2-3; 8 bases fit TRBD1. V dropped 4 bases and J dropped 6; count of bases not matched to a gene: 10. This CDR3 has 15 amino acids. Germline values: CDR1 SGHRS, CDR2 YFSETQ. The CDR3, as DNA: TGCGCCAGCAGCACAAGACAGGGGAATGCGGATACGCAGTATTTT. Its translation is CASSTRQGNADTQYF.

This chain uses TRBV14 with TRBJ1-1, with D unclear. Germline CDR1 reads SGHDN; CDR2 reads FVKESK. This CDR3 region has 15 residues. Between the trimmed V and J ends, which lost 3 bases and 1 base, there was a span of 12 bases. CDR3 nucleotide sequence: TGTGCCAGCAGCCACACCTCTCCAGGGAACACTGAAGCTTTCTTT. Protein sequence: CASSHTSPGNTEAFF.

The chain uses TRBV6-5 and TRBJ2-1, with D unresolved. With 0 bases removed from V and 8 bases from J, the gap between germline ends came to 14 bases. The CDR3 runs 15 residues. The germline gives CDR1 MNHEY, CDR2 SVGAGI. CDR3 DNA sequence: TGTGCCAGCAGTTACTCGAATTGGGGATCGGATGAGCAGTTCTTC. This codes for CASSYSNWGSDEQFF.

This chain joins TRBV11-2 and TRBJ2-5; TRBD1 is a possible D gene (6 bases). Germline V gives CDR1 SGHAT, CDR2 FQNNGV. This CDR3 region has 15 residues. V shed 9 bases and J shed 3 bases, with 20 bases lying between them. The CDR3 reads CASTTRDTKEETQYF. In DNA, the CDR3 is TGTGCCAGTACAACCCGGGACACCAAGGAAGAGACCCAGTACTTC.

The V gene is TRBV28, the J gene TRBJ2-3; 9 bases align to TRBD2. This CDR3 contains 17 residues. Germline V gene lookup returns CDR1 MDHEN and CDR2 SYDVKM. V shed 2 bases, J shed 6 bases, and the junction held 12 bases outside the gene matches. The DNA of the CDR3 is TGTGCCAGCAGTTTACGCCTGACTAGCGGAGGCGGGGATACGCAGTATTTT. This sequence encodes CASSLRLTSGGGDTQYF.

CDR3 sequence reads: CASSDIGFRLRPQHF. Here the CDR3 DNA reads TGTGCCAGCAGCGATATAGGTTTTAGGTTGCGGCCCCAGCATTTT. J is TRBJ1-5 and V is TRBV9; no firm D call. V lost 3 bases, J lost 9 bases, and 19 bases lay in between. The CDR3 runs 15 residues. CDR1 SGDLS and CDR2 YYNGEE come from the germline V gene.

This rearrangement joins TRBV6-6 to TRBJ2-7; no clear D. This CDR3 is 13 amino acids long. The germline V and J ends were trimmed by 2 bases and 3 bases, with 8 bases remaining between them. Germline CDR1 is MNHNY and CDR2 is SVGAGI (reference sequence). The CDR3 region has the DNA TGTGCCAGCAGTTACGGGCAGATCTACGAGCAGTACTTC. It specifies CASSYGQIYEQYF.

This sequence joins TRBV2 and TRBJ2-3; TRBD1 is a possible D gene (6 bases). CDR1 SNHLY and CDR2 FYNNEI come from the germline V gene. The CDR3 runs to 13 residues. Trimming took 1 base from V and 5 from J, leaving 7 bases between them. CDR3 nucleotide sequence: TGTGCCAGCAGTGAAGAGGGGGTAGATACGCAGTATTTT. Translating it yields CASSEEGVDTQYF. Variable domain in full (rest from reference TRBV2 and TRBJ2-3): EPEVTQTPSHQVTQMGQEVILRCVPISNHLYFYWYRQILGQKVEFLVSFYNNEISEKSEIFDDQFSVERPDGSNFTLKIRSTKLEDSAMYFCASSEEGVDTQYFGPGTRLTVL.

The rearrangement links TRBV28 to TRBJ1-1, with a tentative D call TRBD1 (6 bases). This CDR3 is built from 13 residues. Trimming took 6 bases from V and 5 from J, leaving 13 bases between them. Looked up from germline, CDR1 is MDHEN and CDR2 is SYDVKM. CDR3 region: CASRRQGGTEAFF. Here the CDR3 DNA reads TGTGCCAGCAGGCGTCAAGGGGGAACTGAAGCTTTCTTT. The full variable domain, rest sourced from reference TRBV28 and TRBJ1-1, is DVKVTQSSRYLVKRTGEKVFLECVQDMDHENMFWYRQDPGLGLRLIYFSYDVKMKEKGDIPEGYSVSREKKERFSLILESASTNQTSMYLCASRRQGGTEAFFGQGTRLTVV.

The chain has TRBV4-2 and TRBJ2-5; 7 bases are a match to TRBD1. With the DNA end fitting TRBJ2-7 better, the J assignment may be wrong. This CDR3 is built from 16 residues. Germline V gene sequence: CDR1 LGHNA, CDR2 YNFKEQ. Here the CDR3 DNA reads TGTGCCAGCAGCCAAGAAAGAGAGGGGGCCCCCTACGAGCAGTACTTC. Its protein is CASSQEREGAPYEQYF.

CDR3 DNA sequence: TGCGCCAGCAGCTCTACAGACTACAATGAGCAGTTCTTC. It translates to CASSSTDYNEQFF. J is TRBJ2-1 and V is TRBV5-1; no definite D call. Between the trimmed V and J ends, which lost 3 bases and 3 bases, there was a span of 7 bases. Germline V CDR1 and CDR2: SGHRS, YFSETQ. CDR3 length: 13 residues.

The gene calls are TRBV2 and TRBJ2-1; perhaps D is TRBD1 or TRBD2 (6 bases each). Trimming took off 4 bases at V and 9 bases at J, with 10 bases between the two ends. The CDR3 loop spans 12 amino acids. Germline V CDR1 and CDR2: SNHLY, FYNNEI. DNA for the CDR3: TGTGCCAGCAGTGTGGGGGGCGGTGAGCAGTTCTTC. This translates into CASSVGGGEQFF.

The chain has TRBV7-9 and TRBJ2-4, with D maybe TRBD2 (5 bases). This CDR3 region has 16 residues. Per germline, CDR1 SEHNR and CDR2 FQNEAQ (reference sequence). V was clipped by 1 base and J by 0 bases, with 10 bases between them. The CDR3 coding sequence is TGTGCCAGCAGCTTAGTGGTGGGAGTAGCCAAAAACATTCAGTACTTC. It specifies CASSLVVGVAKNIQYF.

The J gene is TRBJ2-7, the V gene TRBV30; D is unclear. The CDR3 is 13 amino acids. V shed 6 bases and J shed 0 bases, with 12 bases lying between them. CDR1 GTSNPN and CDR2 SVGIG come from the germline V gene (reference sequence). CDR3 sequence reads: CACGSDLSYEQYF. The DNA of the CDR3 is TGTGCCTGCGGGTCAGACCTCTCCTACGAGCAGTACTTC.

The chain uses TRBV6-6 and TRBJ2-7; no definite D call. CDR3 size: 11 residues. V lost 1 base, J lost 7 bases, and 5 bases lay in between. The V gene's germline CDR1 is MNHNY and CDR2 SVGAGI (reference sequence). CDR3 in amino acids: CASSYYGEQYF. CDR3 bases: TGTGCCAGCAGTTACTATGGGGAGCAGTACTTC.

This chain joins TRBV19 and TRBJ2-7, with a weak D call TRBD1 (7 bases). The CDR3 is made up of 15 amino acids. Germline CDR1 reads LNHDA; CDR2 reads SQIVND (reference sequence). V shed 5 bases and J shed 5 bases, with 19 bases lying between them. The CDR3 protein is CASSPVSSRGDEQYF. In DNA, the CDR3 is TGTGCCAGTAGTCCCGTCTCGAGCAGGGGGGACGAGCAGTACTTC.

The chain links TRBV6-5 to TRBJ2-5; no clear D gene. The DNA end favors TRBJ2-7, so the J call may be wrong. Germline V gene sequence: CDR1 MNHEY, CDR2 SVGAGI. CDR3 size: 13 residues. The CDR3 nucleotides are TGTGCCAGCAGTGAAAACAGCCCTTACGAGCAGTACTTC. Residues: CASSENSPYEQYF.

The V and J genes are TRBV7-2 and TRBJ1-4, with a tentative D call TRBD1 (5 bases). This CDR3 contains 15 residues. V was clipped by 5 bases and J by 8 bases, with 18 bases between them. CDR1 SGHTA and CDR2 FQGNSA come from the germline V gene. The CDR3 sequence: CASSPGGGLDEKLFF. CDR3 nucleotides: TGTGCCAGCAGCCCGGGTGGGGGTCTGGACGAAAAACTGTTTTTT. The whole variable domain, filled in from reference TRBV7-2 and TRBJ1-4, reads GAGVSQSPSNKVTEKGKDVELRCDPISGHTALYWYRQSLGQGLEFLIYFQGNSAPDKSGLPSDRFSAERTGGSVSTLTIQRTQQEDSAVYLCASSPGGGLDEKLFFGSGTQLSVL.

The chain has TRBV19 and TRBJ2-2; 8 bases are a match to TRBD2. Trimming at V came to 3 bases and at J to 5 bases, leaving 11 bases not matched to a gene. The CDR3 contains 17 residues. Per the germline V gene, CDR1 is LNHDA and CDR2 is SQIVND (reference sequence). This chain's CDR3 is CASSMFGGRPRTGELFF. The CDR3 DNA reads TGTGCCAGTAGTATGTTTGGCGGGAGGCCTAGGACCGGGGAGCTGTTTTTT.

V is TRBV7-2 and J is TRBJ1-6; no reliable D call. The germline V gene encodes CDR1 SGHTA and CDR2 FQGNSA. Trimming pared 5 bases from V and 7 bases from J, leaving 21 bases between. CDR3 length: 17 residues. DNA of the CDR3: TGTGCCAGCAGCCCACGCCAGCGGGTTAGGTCGAATTCACCCCTCCACTTT. Translating gives CASSPRQRVRSNSPLHF.

V gene TRBV5-4 combines with J gene TRBJ1-2; D gene unclear. The CDR3 runs 13 residues. The ends were cut back, 4 bases at V and 8 bases at J, with 15 bases in the middle. Germline CDR1 is SGHNT and CDR2 is YYREEE (reference sequence). The CDR3 loop reads CASSLDRTGGYTF. DNA for the CDR3: TGTGCCAGCAGCCTTGACCGGACTGGCGGCTACACCTTC.

J is TRBJ2-1 and V is TRBV5-1; 8 bases align to TRBD2. The CDR3 totals 16 residues. Germline V gene data show CDR1 as SGHRS and CDR2 as YFSETQ. V lost 3 bases and J lost 8; bases outside the gene matches: 13. As DNA, the CDR3 is TGCGCCAGCAGCTGGGATTTAAGCGGGAGCTTAGATGAGCAGTTCTTC. Encoded protein: CASSWDLSGSLDEQFF.

The J gene is TRBJ2-3, the V gene TRBV11-2; D may be TRBD2 (6 bases). V shed 3 bases and J shed 2 bases, with 12 bases lying between them. This CDR3 spans 15 amino acids. The germline V gene encodes CDR1 SGHAT and CDR2 FQNNGV. The CDR3 spells CASSFTGLNTDTQYF. In nucleotides, the CDR3 is TGTGCCAGCAGCTTTACGGGACTTAACACAGATACGCAGTATTTT. The full variable domain, its missing parts supplied by reference TRBV11-2 and TRBJ2-3, is EAGVAQSPRYKIIEKRQSVAFWCNPISGHATLYWYQQILGQGPKLLIQFQNNGVVDDSQLPKDRFSAERLKGVDSTLKIQPAKLEDSAVYLCASSFTGLNTDTQYFGPGTRLTVL.

J is TRBJ1-2 and V is TRBV7-4, with D tentatively TRBD1 (5 bases). CDR3 size: 16 residues. V shed 5 bases and J shed 2 bases, with 18 bases lying between them. The germline gives CDR1 SGHVT, CDR2 SQSDAQ. CDR3 coding DNA: TGTGCCAGCAGCCCCGTGTCAGGGACGGGCAACTATGGCTACACCTTC. Its translation: CASSPVSGTGNYGYTF.